This T cell receptor beta chain emerged from a study of T cell responses to AZD1222 COVID-19 vaccine. As concerns this clone: What it binds is not known.

Study-wide findings and caveats: There were repertoire samples only from the period after the peak T cell response. Donor demographics were predominantly white British with a female majority; clonal diversity may be underestimated. Spike-wide vaccine-associated CD4 TCRs dominated at 160-218 and 743-854.

Germline V gene data show CDR1 as MGHDK and CDR2 as SYGVNS. Trimming took off 5 bases at V and 5 bases at J, with 5 bases between the two ends. The CDR3 runs to 11 residues. Repertoires were generated with immunoSEQ multiplex PCR, while TCRdb's copy carries only in-frame clones and drops some. This table has 95,000 to 110,000 clones, around nine tenths appearing once. This receptor was taken from an adult who received the AZD1222 COVID-19 vaccine. The chain couples TRBV25-1 to TRBJ2-3, with D unclear. This sample comprised peripheral blood, obtained 28 days after the second AZD1222 dose. Written as DNA, the CDR3 is TGTGCCAGCAGTTTACTAGATACGCAGTATTTT. Protein sequence: CASSLLDTQYF.